Listed below are T cell receptor beta chains from one sample, sequenced in a study of T cell responses to AZD1222 COVID-19 vaccine. Sequenced by immunoSEQ multiplex PCR; TCRdb stores in-frame clones only, minus some. The sample holds 140,000 to 150,000 clones, about 90% seen once. The starting material was peripheral blood, obtained 28 days after the second AZD1222 dose. The receptors originated from an adult who received the AZD1222 COVID-19 vaccine. CDR3s include the opening cysteine and the closing phenylalanine or tryptophan. D genes are given only for firm matches. Rows give clone size only sometimes, using once, few, many, or a class for an expanded clone.

DNA	CDR3	V	size	D	J
TGTGCCAGTAGTCCTCGGGACGGCCTTTTTGGCCAGCCCCAGCATTTT	CASSPRDGLFGQPQHF	TRBV19	-	-	TRBJ1-5
TGTGCCAGCAGCTTAAGGCCTTACACTGAAGCTTTCTTT	CASSLRPYTEAFF	TRBV7-3	-	-	TRBJ1-1
TGTGCCAGCAGCTTAGGCGGGAGGGCCCGGGAGACCCAGTACTTC	CASSLGGRARETQYF	TRBV7-2	-	TRBD2	TRBJ2-5
TGTGCCAGCAGCCGAGGACAGGGTGAAGCTTTCTTT	CASSRGQGEAFF	TRBV7-3	-	TRBD1	TRBJ1-1
TGTGCCAGCAGCCAAGAAGGAGGGCATGAAAAACTGTTTTTT	CASSQEGGHEKLFF	TRBV3-1/TRBV3-2	-	-	TRBJ1-4
TGTGCCAGTCGCGACAGGGCTAATCAGCCCCAGCATTTT	CASRDRANQPQHF	TRBV19	-	TRBD1	TRBJ1-5
TGTGCCAGCAGCCCTTTCTCTGGGGCCAACGTCCTGACTTTC	CASSPFSGANVLTF	TRBV14	-	-	TRBJ2-6
TGTGCCAGCTCACCGCCGGGACAGGGGCGAAACTATGGCTACACCTTC	CASSPPGQGRNYGYTF	TRBV18	-	TRBD1	TRBJ1-2
TGTGCCAGCAGCTCTTTCGGGTGGCGGGAGCAGTACTTC	CASSSFGWREQYF	TRBV7-2	-	-	TRBJ2-7
TGCGCCAGCAGCTTGGCCGGGCAGGATAATGAAAAACTGTTTTTT	CASSLAGQDNEKLFF	TRBV5-1	-	-	TRBJ1-4
TGCGCCAGCAGCTCAGGGGTATCTGGGGCCAACGTCCTGACTTTC	CASSSGVSGANVLTF	TRBV4-3	once	-	TRBJ2-6
TGTGCCAGCAGCCAAGCAGGAAACTACGAGCAGTACTTC	CASSQAGNYEQYF	TRBV3-1/TRBV3-2	-	-	TRBJ2-7
TGCGCCAGCAGCACCGCGGGGGGGAATAATTCACCCCTCCACTTT	CASSTAGGNNSPLHF	TRBV5-1	-	-	TRBJ1-6
TGTGCCAGCACCCCGAGGGCCAATACTGGGGCCAACGTCCTGACTTTC	CASTPRANTGANVLTF	TRBV4-2	-	-	TRBJ2-6
TGTGCCAGCAGCCACGATAGGAACACTGAAGCTTTCTTT	CASSHDRNTEAFF	TRBV3-1/TRBV3-2	-	-	TRBJ1-1
TGTGCCAGCAGTCAGACAGGGTCGAACACTGAAGCTTTCTTT	CASSQTGSNTEAFF	TRBV6-6	once	TRBD1	TRBJ1-1
TGTGCCAGCAGTTTGACAGTTAATGAAAAACTGTTTTTT	CASSLTVNEKLFF	TRBV12-3/TRBV12-4	-	-	TRBJ1-4
TGCGCCAGCAGCTTGCCGTTCGGGGGCGCGGTAACTGAAGCTTTCTTT	CASSLPFGGAVTEAFF	TRBV5-1	-	-	TRBJ1-1
TGTGCCAGCAGCCAAGCGGGGGGGGCCTACGAGCAGTACTTC	CASSQAGGAYEQYF	TRBV14	-	TRBD2	TRBJ2-7
TGTGCCAGCAGCCCGGAGAGCGCATACGAGCAGTACTTC	CASSPESAYEQYF	TRBV3-1/TRBV3-2	-	-	TRBJ2-7
TGTGCCAGCAGCCCCAGGGAAAACATTCAGTACTTC	CASSPRENIQYF	TRBV5-4	-	-	TRBJ2-4
TGTGCCAGTAGATCGGGTCAGGCGGACATTCAGTACTTC	CASRSGQADIQYF	TRBV19	once	-	TRBJ2-4
TGTGCCAGCAGCCCACGGACCGCGGCAGGGACAGATACGCAGTATTTT	CASSPRTAAGTDTQYF	TRBV5-4	once	-	TRBJ2-3
TGTGCCACCAGCAGAGAGGCGTGGGGAAGTAACACTGAAGCTTTCTTT	CATSREAWGSNTEAFF	TRBV15	-	-	TRBJ1-1
TGTGCCAGTAGTATTGACGGGTATCGGCAGCCCCAGCATTTT	CASSIDGYRQPQHF	TRBV19	-	-	TRBJ1-5
TGTGCCAGCAGTGTAGGAGGGCCCTACAATGAGCAGTTCTTC	CASSVGGPYNEQFF	TRBV2	-	-	TRBJ2-1
TGTGCCAGCAGCCCACGGGGCCCAGATACGCAGTATTTT	CASSPRGPDTQYF	TRBV7-2	-	-	TRBJ2-3
TGTGCCAGCAGCTTGGCCGCGGCTAGCGGGAGTACCGTCGGGGAGCTGTTTTTT	CASSLAAASGSTVGELFF	TRBV5-6	-	TRBD2	TRBJ2-2
TGTGCCAGCAGCTTTGCAGGGCTTGCCGCTACGCAGTATTTT	CASSFAGLAATQYF	TRBV7-2	-	-	TRBJ2-3
TGTGCCAGCAGCTTGCCGGGGGTTCAGGATGAGCAGTTCTTC	CASSLPGVQDEQFF	TRBV5-6	-	-	TRBJ2-1
TGTGCCAGCAGCCCCGGGGCGGCAAATGAGCAGTTCTTC	CASSPGAANEQFF	TRBV11-3	-	-	TRBJ2-1
TGTGCCAGCAGCCAAGATACCAGGGTTGGAGGCTACACCTTC	CASSQDTRVGGYTF	TRBV4-2	few	-	TRBJ1-2
TGTGCCAGCAGCTTGGTTCCTAGGGACAATGAGCAGTTCTTC	CASSLVPRDNEQFF	TRBV5-6	-	-	TRBJ2-1
TGTGCCAGCAGCTTAGGACCGGACAATGAGCAGTTCTTC	CASSLGPDNEQFF	TRBV7-3	-	-	TRBJ2-1
TGTGCCAGCAGTTCGACAGGGAATCAGCCCCAGCATTTT	CASSSTGNQPQHF	TRBV12-3/TRBV12-4	-	TRBD1	TRBJ1-5
TGTGCCAGCAGCTTGTCGGGACGGACCGTAGAGCAGTACTTC	CASSLSGRTVEQYF	TRBV5-4	-	-	TRBJ2-7
TGTGCCAGCAGCACCCGTCGAGGGAACACCGGGGAGCTGTTTTTT	CASSTRRGNTGELFF	TRBV7-8	-	-	TRBJ2-2
TGTGCCAGCAGTTTACTAGCGGGAGGAAGGGATACGCAGTATTTT	CASSLLAGGRDTQYF	TRBV27	-	TRBD2	TRBJ2-3
TGTGCCAGCAGTGAACAGGGACAGGGAAACACAGATACGCAGTATTTT	CASSEQGQGNTDTQYF	TRBV6-1	-	TRBD1	TRBJ2-3
TGTGCCAGCAGTCCCCCGCCGGAGGAAGCAGCCGAGCAGTACTTC	CASSPPPEEAAEQYF	TRBV27	once	-	TRBJ2-7
TGTGCCAGCAGTTTCGGTCGTGAGCAGTTCTTC	CASSFGREQFF	TRBV6-2/TRBV6-3	-	-	TRBJ2-1
TGTGCCAGCAGCCTCGGGACGTCACCCTACAATGAGCAGTTCTTC	CASSLGTSPYNEQFF	TRBV7-9	-	-	TRBJ2-1
TGTGCCAGCAGCGTAGCTGTGGCCGGGGAGCTGTTTTTT	CASSVAVAGELFF	TRBV9	-	-	TRBJ2-2
TGTGCCAGCTCACTTTCACAGGCCCTGGTGGGATACAATGAGCAGTTCTTC	CASSLSQALVGYNEQFF	TRBV18	-	-	TRBJ2-1
TGTGCCAGCAGCCCCTCGTCGGGTCTTGAGCAGTTCTTC	CASSPSSGLEQFF	TRBV7-9	once	-	TRBJ2-1
TGTGCCAGCAGTTTCACGGCAAATCAGCCCCAGCATTTT	CASSFTANQPQHF	TRBV6-2/TRBV6-3	-	-	TRBJ1-5